Listed here are 24 T cell receptor beta chains from one sample, sequenced in a study of blood T cell repertoires in COVID-19. Using immunoSEQ multiplex PCR, the repertoire was profiled, and TCRdb retains in-frame clones only, with some absent. The sample includes 140,000 to 150,000 clones, around four fifths of them seen just once. The sequencing sample was made of PBMCs or T cells enriched from blood (not recorded which). Source of these receptors: a woman in her fifties or sixties who had recovered from COVID-19.

J is TRBJ2-1 and V is TRBV6-5; maybe TRBD2 (6 bases). This CDR3 has 14 amino acids. V gave up 4 bases and J gave up 7 bases, with 14 bases separating them. The germline CDR1 and CDR2 sequences are MNHEY and SVGAGI. The CDR3 nucleotides are TGTGCCAGCAGTTCTTGGACTGGGAGGAATGAGCAGTTCTTC. It translates to CASSSWTGRNEQFF.

In its sample, this clone was seen a few times. The J gene is TRBJ2-1, the V gene TRBV6-4; D may be TRBD1 (5 bases). CDR1 is MRHNA and CDR2 is SNTAGT in the germline V gene. The V and J ends lost 2 bases and 9 bases respectively, with 11 bases between them. The CDR3 loop spans 13 amino acids. The CDR3 DNA reads as TGTGCCAGCAGTGACGTATTGGGGCCTGAGCAGTTCTTC. Its protein is CASSDVLGPEQFF.

The chain has TRBV2 and TRBJ1-2, with D possibly being TRBD1 (6 bases). The ends were cut back, 0 bases at V and 4 bases at J, with 12 bases in the middle. The germline V gene has CDR1 SNHLY and CDR2 FYNNEI. The CDR3 contains 15 residues. CDR3 residues: CASSEARTDLYGYTF. CDR3 bases: TGTGCCAGCAGTGAAGCGCGGACAGACCTCTATGGCTACACCTTC.

The chain has TRBV12-3 or TRBV12-4 and TRBJ1-3; 7 bases agree with TRBD1. CDR3 length: 13 amino acids. Trimming took 5 bases from V and 6 from J; bases not matched to a gene: 4. The CDR3 sequence is CASSTGVENTIYF. CDR3 DNA sequence: TGTGCCAGCAGTACAGGGGTGGAAAACACCATATATTTT.

The gene calls are TRBV6-5 and TRBJ2-1; 13 nucleotides agree with TRBD2. This CDR3 is 14 amino acids long. CDR1 MNHEY and CDR2 SVGAGI come from the germline V gene. The J segment lost 10 bases and the V segment lost 8 bases, leaving 8 bases of the junction unmatched. The CDR3 DNA is TGTGCCAGCCCGACTAGCGGGGGGACCCTAGAGCAGTTCTTC. Translated: CASPTSGGTLEQFF.

This chain links TRBV7-8 with TRBJ1-4; no reliable D call. In germline, CDR1 is SGHVS, CDR2 FQNEAQ. The CDR3 loop spans 15 amino acids. The V and J ends lost 1 base and 4 bases respectively, with 10 bases between them. The CDR3 DNA sequence: TGTGCCAGCAGCTTAGAGACGGGTTATAATGAAAAACTGTTTTTT. Translation: CASSLETGYNEKLFF.

A single count supports this clone. The chain joins TRBV9 to TRBJ1-5, with D possibly matching TRBD1 (6 bases). The CDR3 has 16 amino acids. Germline assignment: CDR1 SGDLS and CDR2 YYNGEE. V lost 3 bases, J lost 6 bases, and 19 bases lay in between. CDR3 nucleotide sequence: TGTGCCAGCAGCGCCGAGGGGGACGTGCGTGGTCAGCCCCAGCATTTT. This sequence encodes CASSAEGDVRGQPQHF.

This clone was observed a few times. The chain recombines TRBV15 with TRBJ1-6; 9 bases match TRBD1. The length of the CDR3 is 14 residues. Germline CDR1 reads LNHNV; CDR2 reads YYDKDF (reference sequence). Trimming at V came to 3 bases and at J to 10 bases, leaving 4 bases not matched to a gene. The CDR3 DNA sequence: TGTGCCACCAGCAGGGGACAGGGTTTCTCACCCCTCCACTTT. Its translation is CATSRGQGFSPLHF.

The chain carries TRBV19 and TRBJ2-7; D is perhaps TRBD2 (5 bases). Germline-derived CDR1 and CDR2 are LNHDA and SQIVND (reference sequence). V lost 7 bases to trimming and J lost 6 bases, with 22 bases between them. The CDR3 loop spans 15 amino acids. The CDR3 loop is CASTEGGAQSGEQYF. Written as DNA, the CDR3 is TGTGCCAGTACAGAAGGAGGAGCCCAGTCGGGCGAGCAGTACTTC.

This sequence joins TRBV19 and TRBJ1-5; D may be TRBD1 (5 bases). V lost 8 bases and J lost 7, with 12 bases in between. The CDR3 is 12 residues long. Germline V gives CDR1 LNHDA, CDR2 SQIVND (reference sequence). The DNA for the CDR3 is TGTGCCAGTTCCGACAGTCACCAGCCCCAGCATTTT. It encodes CASSDSHQPQHF.

This chain links TRBV29-1 with TRBJ2-1; possibly TRBD2 for D (6 bases). Deletions cut 7 bases from V and 1 base from J, with 8 bases between. Germline lookup yields CDR1 SQVTM and CDR2 ANQGSEA. The CDR3 covers 12 residues. The CDR3 bases are TGCAGCGGACTAGTTTCCTACAATGAGCAGTTCTTC. Its protein is CSGLVSYNEQFF.

The gene calls are TRBV28 and TRBJ2-1; 8 nucleotides line up with TRBD2. V lost 2 bases to trimming and J lost 7 bases; unmatched junction nucleotides: 10. The V gene's germline CDR1 is MDHEN and CDR2 SYDVKM. The CDR3 has 16 residues. The CDR3 loop is CASSLTSGGVGNEQFF. The CDR3 nucleotides read TGTGCCAGCAGTTTAACCAGCGGGGGCGTCGGAAATGAGCAGTTCTTC.

The rearrangement joins TRBV5-1 to TRBJ2-3; tentative D call: TRBD1 (6 bases). The CDR3 loop spans 18 amino acids. V gave up 2 bases and J gave up 0 bases, with 19 bases separating them. Germline V lookup: CDR1 SGHRS, CDR2 YFSETQ. DNA for the CDR3: TGCGCCAGCAGCTTATTCGACAGGCACCAGCCCAGCACAGATACGCAGTATTTT. The encoded protein is CASSLFDRHQPSTDTQYF.

The chain combines TRBV5-5 with TRBJ1-5, with TRBD1 matching over 9 bases. The junction had 6 bases not matched to a gene; V was cut back by 3 bases and J by 5 bases. Germline V CDR1 and CDR2: SGHKS, YYEKEE (reference sequence). The CDR3 is 15 residues long. CDR3 region: CASSSGTGSYQPQHF. CDR3 bases: TGTGCCAGCAGCTCCGGGACAGGGTCCTATCAGCCCCAGCATTTT.

The chain links TRBV5-1 to TRBJ1-2; 7 bases fit TRBD1. J gave up 4 bases and V 4 bases, and 7 bases lay outside the gene matches. The germline gives CDR1 SGHRS, CDR2 YFSETQ. The CDR3 is made up of 14 amino acids. The chain's CDR3 is CASSISGQTYGYTF. The CDR3 coding sequence is TGCGCCAGCAGCATCTCGGGACAGACCTATGGCTACACCTTC.

This chain connects TRBV7-2 to TRBJ1-1, with D possibly TRBD1 on 6 matching bases. The CDR3 spans 14 residues. V lost 3 bases and J 3 bases, leaving 11 bases between the germline ends. The V gene's germline CDR1 is SGHTA and CDR2 FQGNSA. The CDR3 here is CASSLVHRDTEAFF. CDR3 nucleotide sequence: TGTGCCAGCAGCTTGGTGCACAGGGACACTGAAGCTTTCTTT.

The rearrangement links TRBV30 to TRBJ2-2; D perhaps matches TRBD1 (7 bases). The CDR3 has 16 amino acids. Germline V gene sequence: CDR1 GTSNPN, CDR2 SVGIG (reference sequence). The V end was cut by 1 base, the J end by 7 bases, with 19 bases between. The chain's CDR3 is CAWSATGGGLGGELFF. The CDR3 DNA follows: TGTGCCTGGAGTGCCACAGGAGGGGGCCTTGGCGGGGAGCTGTTTTTT.

This chain connects TRBV28 to TRBJ1-2; D is uncertain. V was clipped by 1 base and J by 8 bases, with 8 bases between them. The CDR3 is made up of 12 amino acids. Per the germline V gene, CDR1 is MDHEN and CDR2 is SYDVKM. The CDR3 DNA follows: TGTGCCAGCAGTTTATCGGGGTGGGGCTACACCTTC. Its protein product is CASSLSGWGYTF.

The chain carries TRBV6-4 and TRBJ1-1; weak D call: TRBD1 (6 bases). In germline, CDR1 is MRHNA, CDR2 SNTAGT. V was cut by 5 bases and J by 1 base, with 11 bases left in between. The CDR3 consists of 14 residues. The CDR3 region has the DNA TGTGCCAGCAGTAAACAGGGTCGGAACACTGAAGCTTTCTTT. It yields the protein CASSKQGRNTEAFF.

V usage is TRBV5-6 and J usage is TRBJ1-2, with no clear D. The V end lost 4 bases, the J end lost 0 bases, and 10 bases lay between the germline ends. The length of the CDR3 is 14 residues. Germline-derived CDR1 and CDR2 are SGHDT and YYEEEE. In DNA form, the CDR3 reads TGTGCCAGCAGCCGGGGTTCAGCTAACTATGGCTACACCTTC. The encoded protein is CASSRGSANYGYTF.

This chain links TRBV28 with TRBJ1-5; 7 nucleotides align to TRBD1. J lost 2 bases, V lost 6 bases, and 4 bases had no gene match. CDR1 MDHEN and CDR2 SYDVKM come from the germline V gene. This CDR3 has 14 amino acids. The CDR3 region is CASRPGQGNQPQHF. For the CDR3, the DNA is TGTGCCAGCAGGCCCGGACAGGGCAATCAGCCCCAGCATTTT.

J is TRBJ1-4 and V is TRBV5-1; D not resolved. The V and J ends lost 4 bases and 1 base respectively, with 8 bases between them. The CDR3 runs 14 residues. Germline lookup yields CDR1 SGHRS and CDR2 YFSETQ. DNA of the CDR3: TGCGCCAGCAGCCAAGCACTAACTAATGAAAAACTGTTTTTT. The encoded protein is CASSQALTNEKLFF.

This clone came up a few times. The chain employs TRBV28 and TRBJ2-7, with 7 nucleotides matching TRBD1. Germline lookup yields CDR1 MDHEN and CDR2 SYDVKM. The trim removed 8 bases at V and 6 bases at J, leaving 7 bases unmatched. The CDR3 is 12 residues long. The CDR3 bases are TGTGCCAGCGGGGGCGGACAGGTCGAGCAGTACTTC. It specifies CASGGGQVEQYF.

J is TRBJ2-3 and V is TRBV11-3; possible D gene TRBD1, 5 bases. CDR1 and CDR2 (germline): SGHNT, YENEEA. V was pared by 5 bases and J by 2 bases, with 14 bases between. The CDR3 is made up of 15 amino acids. The CDR3 loop is CASSRQGSFTDTQYF. Written as DNA, the CDR3 is TGTGCCAGCAGCCGTCAGGGTTCCTTCACAGATACGCAGTATTTT.